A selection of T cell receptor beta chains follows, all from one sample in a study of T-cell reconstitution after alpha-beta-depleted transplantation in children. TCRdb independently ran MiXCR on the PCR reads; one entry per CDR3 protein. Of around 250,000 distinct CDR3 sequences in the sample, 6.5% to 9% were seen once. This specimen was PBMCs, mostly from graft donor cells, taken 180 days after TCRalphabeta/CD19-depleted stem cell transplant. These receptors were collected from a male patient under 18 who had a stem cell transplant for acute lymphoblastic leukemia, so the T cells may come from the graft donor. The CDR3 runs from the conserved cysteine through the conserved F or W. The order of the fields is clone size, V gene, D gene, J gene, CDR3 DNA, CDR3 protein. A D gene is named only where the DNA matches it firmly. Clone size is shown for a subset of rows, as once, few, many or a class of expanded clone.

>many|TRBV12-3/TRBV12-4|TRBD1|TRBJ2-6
TGTGCCAGCAGTCCACAGGGGTCTCTCTCTGGGGCCAACGTCCTGACTTTC
CASSPQGSLSGANVLTF
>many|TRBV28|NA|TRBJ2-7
TGTGCCAGCCAAGGACACTTCTCCTACGAGCAGTACTTC
CASQGHFSYEQYF
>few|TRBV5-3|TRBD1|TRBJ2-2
TGTGCCAGTAGAGGGGACAGGACTACGAACACCGGGGAGCTGTTTTTT
CASRGDRTTNTGELFF
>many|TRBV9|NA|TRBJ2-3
TGTGCCAGCAGCGTAGAAGGGGGACTCACACTCACAGATACGCAGTATTTT
CASSVEGGLTLTDTQYF
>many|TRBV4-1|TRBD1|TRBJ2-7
TGCGCCAGCAGCCAAGAAAGCGGGACAGGGGAGATCAACGAGCAGTACTTC
CASSQESGTGEINEQYF
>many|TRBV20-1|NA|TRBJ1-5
TGCAGTGCTAGTAGGACGGATTACAATCAGCCCCAGCATTTT
CSASRTDYNQPQHF
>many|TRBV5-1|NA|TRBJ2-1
TGCGCCAGCAGCTTGGACAATGAGCAGTTCTTC
CASSLDNEQFF
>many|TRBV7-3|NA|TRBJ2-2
TGTGCCAGCAGCCCAAGGCCCGGGGAGCTGTTTTTT
CASSPRPGELFF
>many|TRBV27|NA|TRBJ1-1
TGTGCCAGCAGTTTGACCCCCTCCGGGGGAGCTTTCTTT
CASSLTPSGGAFF
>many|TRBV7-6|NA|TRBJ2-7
TGTGCCAGCAGCTCCTTTGGGGGGCCCAATTTCGAGCAGTACTTC
CASSSFGGPNFEQYF
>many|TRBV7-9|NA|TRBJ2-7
TGTGCCAGCAGCCCTCAGGGGGGCTCCTACGAGCAGTACTTC
CASSPQGGSYEQYF
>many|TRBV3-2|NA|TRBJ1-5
TGTGCCAGCAGCCACAATACAGGATTCAATCAGCCCCAGCATTTT
CASSHNTGFNQPQHF
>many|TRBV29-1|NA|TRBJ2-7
TGCAGCGTTTTGAGGTACGGCCACCCATTGAACGAGCAGTACTTC
CSVLRYGHPLNEQYF
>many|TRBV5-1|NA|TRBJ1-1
TGCGCCAGCAGCTTGGTCCAGGGAAACACTGAAGCTTTCTTT
CASSLVQGNTEAFF
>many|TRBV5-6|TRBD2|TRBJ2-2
TGTGCCAGCAGCTTTGTCGGGGGGACCGGGGAGCTGTTTTTT
CASSFVGGTGELFF
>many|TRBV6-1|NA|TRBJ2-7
TGTGCCAGCAGTCCGCTGGAGGGGTCTTACGAGCAGTACTTC
CASSPLEGSYEQYF
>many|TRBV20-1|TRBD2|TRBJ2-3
TGCAGTGCTAGAGGAGGCGGGGGGGCCCGCACAGATACGCAGTATTTT
CSARGGGGARTDTQYF
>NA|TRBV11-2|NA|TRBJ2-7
TGTGCCAGCAGCCGGGACTTAGTCTACGAGCAGTACTTC
CASSRDLVYEQYF
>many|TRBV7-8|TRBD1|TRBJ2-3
TGTGCCAGCAGCCCCCTCCGGGACAGGGCAACAGATACGCAGTATTTT
CASSPLRDRATDTQYF
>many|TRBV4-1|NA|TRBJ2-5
TGCGCCAGCAGCCAAGGAGGCAGGGGAGAGACCCAGTACTTC
CASSQGGRGETQYF
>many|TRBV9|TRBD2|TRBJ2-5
TGTGCCAGCAGCCCCCAAACCCCCGGGACTAGACAAGAGACCCAGTACTTC
CASSPQTPGTRQETQYF
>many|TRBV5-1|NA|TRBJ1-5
TGCGCCAGCAGCTTGGCCGGCTCCTACAATCAGCCCCAGCATTTT
CASSLAGSYNQPQHF
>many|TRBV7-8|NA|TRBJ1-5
TGTGCCAGCAGCCGGTTGAGAGGGGCTGGCAATCAGCCCCAGCATTTT
CASSRLRGAGNQPQHF
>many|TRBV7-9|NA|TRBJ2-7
TGTGCCAGCAGCTTACCGGGCAGCTCCTACGAGCAGTACTTC
CASSLPGSSYEQYF
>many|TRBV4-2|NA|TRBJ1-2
TGTGCCAGCAGCCAAGGTACAGGCGCCTATGGCTACACCTTC
CASSQGTGAYGYTF
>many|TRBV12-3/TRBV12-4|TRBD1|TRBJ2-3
TGTGCCAGCAGCCTAAGGGGGCTTACAGATACGCAGTATTTT
CASSLRGLTDTQYF
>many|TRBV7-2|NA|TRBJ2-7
TGTGCCAGCAGCAGTCTAGGGGGGACCTACGAGCAGTACTTC
CASSSLGGTYEQYF